This T cell receptor (beta chain) was recovered during a study of identifying expanded T cells in peripheral blood. Overall study results and limits: Clone count variance between approximately 2-week samples rose with total template count. Differentially abundant clones: about 1.2 between replicates, around 16 at roughly 13 days, 18 to 20 at four.

The V and J ends lost 6 bases and 5 bases respectively, with 16 bases between them. CDR1 and CDR2 from the germline V gene are MNHEY and SMNVEV (reference sequence). The CDR3 length is 14 residues. The assay was immunoSEQ multiplex PCR, and TCRdb's table has in-frame clones only and misses some. The table records about 110,000 clones, approximately 90% of them present only once. On this clone itself: The antigen remains undetermined.

V usage is TRBV27 and J usage is TRBJ1-1; no firm D call. The sequencing sample was made of blood. The TCR sequence derives from a person between 18 and 75 years old in good health. CDR3 sequence: CASSLQGHGTEAFF. Written as DNA, the CDR3 is TGTGCCAGCAGCCTACAAGGGCATGGGACTGAAGCTTTCTTT.